This T cell receptor (beta chain) comes out of a study of spatial heterogeneity in lung cancer. As for the study in general: PBMC samples from follow-up, where available, were sequenced a median of roughly 2 years after resection. The study consistently detected more beta-chain than alpha-chain sequences.

This sample's time point: blood at routine non-recurrence follow-up after resection. Unsorted tumor, nontumor lung tissue or cryopreserved PBMC supplied the whole RNA. One entry per CDR3 protein results from TCRdb running MiXCR on the 5' RACE reads. The sample holds about 43,000 distinct CDR3 sequences, 22% seen once. The sequencing here drew on PBMCs, taken at follow-up. The receptor comes from a female donor with early-stage non-small cell lung cancer.

The CDR3 protein is CSVVTGTGSQTQYF. The CDR3 nucleotides are TGCAGCGTTGTAACCGGGACAGGTAGCCAGACCCAGTACTTC. J is TRBJ2-5 and V is TRBV29-1; 8 bases match TRBD1. Unmatched junction bases numbered 10, after V lost 4 bases and J lost 6 bases. This CDR3 region has 14 residues. CDR1 is SQVTM, CDR2 ANQGSEA, per germline.